Below, 2 T cell receptor beta chains from the same sample are listed, as sequenced in a study of cytomegalovirus exposure and HLA in healthy donors. PCR primers comprised 60 Vbeta and 13 Jbeta primers. The repertoire was sequenced with immunoSEQ multiplex PCR; TCRdb's copy has only in-frame clones and lacks some. Among 140,000 to 150,000 clones listed, 65% to 85% were seen once. Specimen: PBMCs. The receptor set was obtained from a male donor in good health and CMV-seronegative.

The chain combines TRBV25-1 with TRBJ1-1, with TRBD1 matching over 8 bases. Trimming cost V 8 bases and J 2 bases; bases outside gene matches: 7. Germline V gene data show CDR1 as MGHDK and CDR2 as SYGVNS. The CDR3 extends over 14 amino acids. The CDR3: CASGRTGPNTEAFF. The DNA for the CDR3 is TGTGCCAGCGGACGGACAGGGCCAAACACTGAAGCTTTCTTT.

The V gene is TRBV6-1, the J gene TRBJ1-3; no firm D call. CDR1 is MNHNS and CDR2 is SASEGT in the germline V gene. This CDR3 has 16 residues. With 0 bases removed from V and 0 bases from J, the gap between germline ends came to 9 bases. Here the CDR3 DNA reads TGTGCCAGCAGTGAAGCGCTTCGGGGCTCTGGAAACACCATATATTTT. This gives the protein CASSEALRGSGNTIYF.